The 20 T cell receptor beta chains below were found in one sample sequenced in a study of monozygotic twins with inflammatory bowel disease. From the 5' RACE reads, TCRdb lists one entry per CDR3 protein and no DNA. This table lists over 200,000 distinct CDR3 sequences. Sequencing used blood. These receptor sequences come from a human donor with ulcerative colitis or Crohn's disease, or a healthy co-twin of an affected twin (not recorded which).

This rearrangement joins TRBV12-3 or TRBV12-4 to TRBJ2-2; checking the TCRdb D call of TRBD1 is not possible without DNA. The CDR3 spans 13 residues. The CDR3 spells CASSPTGPGELFF.

The CDR3 is CSVEVAGNEQFF. This chain uses TRBV29-1 with TRBJ2-1; lacking DNA, the TRBD1 call made by TCRdb goes unchecked. This CDR3 has 12 amino acids. CDR1 is SQVTM, CDR2 ANQGSEA, per germline.

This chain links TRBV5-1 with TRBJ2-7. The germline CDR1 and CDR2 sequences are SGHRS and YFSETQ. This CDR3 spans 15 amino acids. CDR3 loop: CASRAADALTYEQYF.

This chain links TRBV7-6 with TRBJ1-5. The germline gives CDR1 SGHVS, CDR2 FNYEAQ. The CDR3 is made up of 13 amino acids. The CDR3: CASSWNDNQPQHF.

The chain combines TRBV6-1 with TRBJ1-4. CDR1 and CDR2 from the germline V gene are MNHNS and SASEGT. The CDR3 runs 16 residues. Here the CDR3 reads CASSPSVGITNEELFF.

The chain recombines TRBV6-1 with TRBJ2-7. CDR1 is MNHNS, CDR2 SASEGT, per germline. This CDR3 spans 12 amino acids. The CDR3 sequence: CASRDFAYEQYF.

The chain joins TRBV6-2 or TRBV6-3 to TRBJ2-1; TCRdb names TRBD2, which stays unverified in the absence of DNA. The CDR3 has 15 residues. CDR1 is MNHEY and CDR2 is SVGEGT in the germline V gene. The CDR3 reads CASSSRTSVYNEQFF.

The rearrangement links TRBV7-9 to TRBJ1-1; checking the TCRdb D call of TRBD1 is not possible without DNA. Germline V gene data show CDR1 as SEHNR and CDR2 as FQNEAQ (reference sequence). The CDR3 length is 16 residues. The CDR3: CASSSGSGGLNTEAFF.

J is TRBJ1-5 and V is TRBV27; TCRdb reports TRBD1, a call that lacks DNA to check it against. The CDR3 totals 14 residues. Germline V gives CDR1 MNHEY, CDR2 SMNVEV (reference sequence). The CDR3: CASSPQGPYQPQHF.

This chain's CDR3 is CSFPGTRHNEQFF. This sequence joins TRBV20-1 and TRBJ2-1; TCRdb selects TRBD2, and the lack of DNA leaves this call unchecked. The CDR3 consists of 13 residues. Germline V gene lookup returns CDR1 DFQATT and CDR2 SNEGSKA (reference sequence).

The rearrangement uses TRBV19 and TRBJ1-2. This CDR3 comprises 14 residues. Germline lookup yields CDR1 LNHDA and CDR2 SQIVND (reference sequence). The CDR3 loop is CASSVEGFPYGYTF.

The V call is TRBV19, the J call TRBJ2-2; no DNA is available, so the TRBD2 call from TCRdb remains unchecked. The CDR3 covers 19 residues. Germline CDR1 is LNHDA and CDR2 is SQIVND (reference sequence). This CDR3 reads CASRTAIRAGSGRVGELFF. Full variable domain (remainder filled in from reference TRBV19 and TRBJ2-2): DGGITQSPKYLFRKEGQNVTLSCEQNLNHDAMYWYRQDPGQGLRLIYYSQIVNDFQKGDIAEGYSVSREKKESFPLTVTSAQKNPTAFYLCASRTAIRAGSGRVGELFFGEGSRLTVL.

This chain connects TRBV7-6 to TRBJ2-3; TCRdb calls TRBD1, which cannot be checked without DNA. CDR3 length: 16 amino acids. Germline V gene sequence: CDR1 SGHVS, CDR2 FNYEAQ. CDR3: CASSPLRQASTDTQYF.

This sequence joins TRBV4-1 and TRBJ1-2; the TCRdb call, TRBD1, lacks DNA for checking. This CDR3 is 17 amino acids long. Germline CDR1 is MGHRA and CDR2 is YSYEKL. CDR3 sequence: CASSQPDRGLANYGYTF.

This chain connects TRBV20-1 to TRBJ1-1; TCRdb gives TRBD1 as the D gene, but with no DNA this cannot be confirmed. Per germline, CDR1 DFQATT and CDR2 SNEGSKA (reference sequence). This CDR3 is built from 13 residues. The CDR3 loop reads CSARVSGRRGTFF.

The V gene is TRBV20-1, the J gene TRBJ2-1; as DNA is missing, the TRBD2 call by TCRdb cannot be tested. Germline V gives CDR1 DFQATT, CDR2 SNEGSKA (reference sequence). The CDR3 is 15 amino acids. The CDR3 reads CSALLAGAIYNEQFF.

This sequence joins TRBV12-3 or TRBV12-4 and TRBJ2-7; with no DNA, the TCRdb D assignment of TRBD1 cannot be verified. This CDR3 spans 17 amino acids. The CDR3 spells CASSPLLPGQGAGEQYF.

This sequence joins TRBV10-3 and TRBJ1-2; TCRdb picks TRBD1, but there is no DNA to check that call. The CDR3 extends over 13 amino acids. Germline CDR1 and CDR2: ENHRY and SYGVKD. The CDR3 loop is CAISGLGRETYTF.

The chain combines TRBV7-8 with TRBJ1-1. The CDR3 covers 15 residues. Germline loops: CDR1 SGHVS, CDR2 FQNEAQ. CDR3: CASSLLETMNTEAFF.

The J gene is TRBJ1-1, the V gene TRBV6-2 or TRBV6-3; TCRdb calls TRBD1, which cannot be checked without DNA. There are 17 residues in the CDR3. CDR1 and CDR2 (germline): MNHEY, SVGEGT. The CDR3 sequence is CASSSRDRGPVNTEAFF.